The 25 T cell receptor beta chains listed next were all sequenced from one sample in a study of T cells in Graves' hyperthyroidism and ophthalmopathy. Amplified TCR beta CDR3 regions came from RNA transcripts. Carried out on the TCR CDR3, a first-round RT-PCR used the HTBI primer set. TCRdb passed the multiplex PCR reads through MiXCR, listing each CDR3 protein once. This table has some 800,000 distinct CDR3 sequences, 35% to 40% appearing once. Input material: blood. The receptors come from a young man with Graves' hyperthyroidism.

The chain recombines TRBV10-3 with TRBJ1-4; 7 positions agree with TRBD1. The CDR3 has 18 amino acids. Trimming removed 6 bases from V and 5 bases from J; junction bases left unmatched: 18. Germline assignment: CDR1 ENHRY and CDR2 SYGVKD. The CDR3 DNA sequence: TGTGCCATCAGCTACGGACAGGTGAACAGGGCTGAGAATGAAAAACTGTTTTTT. It translates to CAISYGQVNRAENEKLFF.

Comments on this clonotype: Lacking the conserved final phenylalanine or tryptophan, this CDR3 likely reflects a read error. Because the CDR3's place on the DNA is in doubt, the DNA is left out and the CDR3 is given as listed by TCRdb. The V call is TRBV9, the J call TRBJ1-1; the table calls TRBD1, which could not be checked here. Germline CDR1 SGDLS, CDR2 YYNGEE. The CDR3 totals 12 residues, both ends included. The CDR3 loop is CASSVAGQGGFY.

The gene calls are TRBV6-1 and TRBJ2-2; the D is unclear. The CDR3 length is 15 residues. Trimming removed 3 bases at V and 0 bases at J, with 8 bases between. Germline values: CDR1 MNHNS, CDR2 SASEGT. The CDR3 here is CASSDYSSNTGELFF. In DNA form, the CDR3 reads TGTGCCAGCAGTGACTATAGTTCGAACACCGGGGAGCTGTTTTTT.

In its sample, this clonotype was seen many times. CDR3 sequence: CATSSDRGSGNTIYF. The CDR3 DNA reads TGTGCCACCAGCAGCGACAGGGGCTCTGGAAACACCATATATTTT. This rearrangement joins TRBV15 to TRBJ1-3, with TRBD1 matching over 8 bases. Losses at the gene ends were 3 bases for V and 0 bases for J; bases not matched to a gene: 1. The germline CDR1 and CDR2 sequences are LNHNV and YYDKDF (reference sequence). This CDR3 is built from 15 residues.

This clonotype was seen ten or more times. This sequence joins TRBV25-1 and TRBJ1-1; no definite D call. The CDR3 totals 11 residues. With 7 bases removed from V and 4 bases from J, the gap between germline ends came to 7 bases. The germline CDR1 and CDR2 sequences are MGHDK and SYGVNS. The chain's CDR3 is CASTVGTEAFF. In DNA, the CDR3 is TGTGCCAGCACCGTGGGCACTGAAGCTTTCTTT.

The gene calls are TRBV6-5 and TRBJ2-7; 13 positions match TRBD2. Germline V gives CDR1 MNHEY, CDR2 SVGAGI. Trimming at V came to 4 bases and at J to 6 bases, leaving 3 bases not matched to a gene. The CDR3 length is 14 residues. The CDR3 nucleotides read TGTGCCAGCAGTTTGGGACTAGCGGGGCCCGAGCAGTACTTC. It encodes CASSLGLAGPEQYF.

This clonotype was counted between two and nine times. The chain employs TRBV6-4 and TRBJ2-5; the D call may be TRBD1 or TRBD2 (5 bases each). V lost 0 bases to trimming and J lost 6 bases, with 26 bases between them. Germline CDR1 MRHNA, CDR2 SNTAGT. The CDR3 length is 19 residues. The DNA of the CDR3 is TGTGCCAGCAGTGACTCGAGGGACGAAGGGCGGGTCTCTCAACAGACCCAGTACTTC. Amino acid sequence: CASSDSRDEGRVSQQTQYF.

CDR3 nucleotide sequence: TGCGCCAGCACAGGACAGGGGGTATACGAGCAGTACTTC. This codes for CASTGQGVYEQYF. The chain joins TRBV5-1 to TRBJ2-7; 10 bases agree with TRBD1. Germline lookup yields CDR1 SGHRS and CDR2 YFSETQ. V dropped 6 bases and J dropped 4; count of bases not matched to a gene: 4. The CDR3 is made up of 13 amino acids.

This clonotype occurred many times. The chain links TRBV20-1 to TRBJ1-1; 9 nucleotides agree with TRBD1. The germline V gene encodes CDR1 DFQATT and CDR2 SNEGSKA (reference sequence). V lost 3 bases, J lost 12 bases, and 2 bases stayed unmatched. The CDR3 runs to 10 residues. Here the CDR3 DNA reads TGCAGTGCTAGTGACAGGGGGACTTTCTTT. It yields the protein CSASDRGTFF.

This clonotype was seen ten or more times. This chain links TRBV7-6 with TRBJ2-7; 10 nucleotides match TRBD1. With V trimmed by 3 bases and J by 5 bases, 7 bases remained unmatched. Germline CDR1 is SGHVS and CDR2 is FNYEAQ. The CDR3 loop spans 15 amino acids. CDR3 nucleotide sequence: TGTGCCAGCAGCTTGGGGGGGACAGGGGAGGACGAGCAGTACTTC. As protein: CASSLGGTGEDEQYF.

This chain uses TRBV4-1 with TRBJ1-2, with a weak D call TRBD1 (5 bases). Trimming shortened V by 0 bases and J by 14 bases, and 19 bases separated the two germline ends. The CDR3 is 14 residues long. Germline V CDR1 and CDR2: MGHRA, YSYEKL. CDR3: CASSQERAIGASTF. DNA for the CDR3: TGCGCCAGCAGCCAAGAAAGGGCCATAGGGGCCTCGACCTTC.

Many counts were recorded for this clonotype. The V gene is TRBV19, the J gene TRBJ1-5, with 7 bases that match TRBD1. Germline V gives CDR1 LNHDA, CDR2 SQIVND (reference sequence). The CDR3 extends over 15 amino acids. V trimming: 5 bases; J trimming: 6 bases; junction bases outside the gene matches: 10. The CDR3 sequence: CASSRLDRAGQPQHF. CDR3 DNA: TGTGCCAGTAGTCGACTTGACAGGGCGGGTCAGCCCCAGCATTTT.

This clonotype was observed many times. The chain carries TRBV5-1 and TRBJ1-6, with TRBD1 identical over 10 bases. Germline V gene data show CDR1 as SGHRS and CDR2 as YFSETQ. The CDR3 totals 14 residues. The trim removed 4 bases at V and 7 bases at J, leaving 2 bases unmatched. The CDR3 DNA follows: TGCGCCAGCAGCCGACAGGGGGCGAATTCACCCCTCCACTTT. Translation: CASSRQGANSPLHF.

This rearrangement joins TRBV2 to TRBJ1-6; maybe TRBD1 (6 bases). V shed 6 bases and J shed 8 bases, with 14 bases lying between them. CDR3 length: 14 residues. Germline V CDR1 and CDR2: SNHLY, FYNNEI. In DNA form, the CDR3 reads TGTGCCAGCAGAGGGGGGAGTTTGGATTCACCCCTCCACTTT. Protein: CASRGGSLDSPLHF.

The chain recombines TRBV9 with TRBJ2-5; 7 nucleotides line up with TRBD1. V shed 5 bases, J shed 1 base, and the junction held 8 bases outside the gene matches. Germline values: CDR1 SGDLS, CDR2 YYNGEE. This CDR3 spans 15 amino acids. The CDR3 region is CASSLIEGAQETQYF. The CDR3 nucleotides are TGTGCCAGCAGTTTGATTGAGGGGGCCCAAGAGACCCAGTACTTC.

Note on this clonotype: It may be a read error: a sequence one base away is much more abundant. This chain connects TRBV11-2 to TRBJ2-2; TRBD2 matches 7 bases. Germline V CDR1 and CDR2: SGHAT, FQNNGV. The length of the CDR3 is 17 residues. V shed 2 bases and J 6 bases; nucleotides not matched to a gene: 12. The CDR3 here is CASSLLKAGVDAGELFF. CDR3 nucleotides: TGTGCCAGCAGCTTATTAAAGGCGGGAGTAGACGCCGGGGAGCTGTTTTTT.

This clonotype came up a few times. V usage is TRBV2 and J usage is TRBJ1-6; D remains unclear. V was pared by 5 bases and J by 0 bases, with 14 bases between. The CDR3 covers 17 residues. Germline V lookup: CDR1 SNHLY, CDR2 FYNNEI. DNA of the CDR3: TGTGCCAGCAGTTTTACTGGCGGCAGCTCCTATAATTCACCCCTCCACTTT. Translation gives CASSFTGGSSYNSPLHF. Variable domain in full (rest from reference TRBV2 and TRBJ1-6): EPEVTQTPSHQVTQMGQEVILRCVPISNHLYFYWYRQILGQKVEFLVSFYNNEISEKSEIFDDQFSVERPDGSNFTLKIRSTKLEDSAMYFCASSFTGGSSYNSPLHFGNGTRLTVT.

The chain employs TRBV20-1 and TRBJ1-3; D ambiguous. V lost 6 bases and J 3 bases, leaving 9 bases between the germline ends. The germline gives CDR1 DFQATT, CDR2 SNEGSKA (reference sequence). This CDR3 is built from 12 residues. CDR3: CSAPSVGNTIYF. The CDR3 DNA reads as TGCAGTGCCCCTTCGGTTGGAAACACCATATATTTT.

This clonotype appeared a few times. V and J are TRBV9 and TRBJ2-2, with D possibly TRBD2 on 7 matching bases. Germline V gives CDR1 SGDLS, CDR2 YYNGEE. The CDR3 length is 13 residues. V was clipped by 7 bases and J by 7 bases, with 14 bases between them. CDR3: CASSRGGLGELFF. The CDR3, as DNA: TGTGCCAGCTCTAGGGGGGGCCTCGGGGAGCTGTTTTTT.

This clonotype was seen a few times. The rearrangement links TRBV19 to TRBJ1-1; no reliable D call. Trimming pared 2 bases from V and 6 bases from J, leaving 4 bases between. CDR1 and CDR2 from the germline V gene are LNHDA and SQIVND (reference sequence). CDR3 length equals 11 residues. For the CDR3, the DNA is TGTGCCAGTAGTATAATGGCTGAAGCTTTCTTT. It translates to CASSIMAEAFF. The whole variable domain, remainder taken from reference TRBV19 and TRBJ1-1, is DGGITQSPKYLFRKEGQNVTLSCEQNLNHDAMYWYRQDPGQGLRLIYYSQIVNDFQKGDIAEGYSVSREKKESFPLTVTSAQKNPTAFYLCASSIMAEAFFGQGTRLTVV.

This chain joins TRBV2 and TRBJ2-5; the match to TRBD1 covers 8 bases. After removal of 3 bases from V and 7 bases from J, the junction contained 7 bases not matched to a gene. The CDR3 totals 14 residues. From germline, CDR1 is SNHLY and CDR2 FYNNEI. For the CDR3, the DNA is TGTGCCAGCAGTGATAACAGGGGGACGGGGACCCAGTACTTC. Amino acids: CASSDNRGTGTQYF. Full variable domain (rest looked up from reference TRBV2 and TRBJ2-5): EPEVTQTPSHQVTQMGQEVILRCVPISNHLYFYWYRQILGQKVEFLVSFYNNEISEKSEIFDDQFSVERPDGSNFTLKIRSTKLEDSAMYFCASSDNRGTGTQYFGPGTRLLVL.

This clonotype was detected a few times. The genes are TRBV12-3 or TRBV12-4 and TRBJ2-7; TRBD2 matches at 10 bases. V trimming: 6 bases; J trimming: 2 bases; junction bases outside the gene matches: 4. The CDR3 contains 14 residues. The CDR3 is CASSSSGRTYEQYF. The DNA of the CDR3 is TGTGCCAGCAGCTCTAGCGGGAGAACCTACGAGCAGTACTTC.

In this sample, this clonotype turned up many times. For the CDR3, the DNA is TGTGCCAGCAGCTATGGCACGGGAGAATTCTATGGCTACACCTTC. Residues: CASSYGTGEFYGYTF. V gene TRBV7-6 combines with J gene TRBJ1-2, with D uncertain. CDR1 and CDR2 from the germline V gene are SGHVS and FNYEAQ. The CDR3 runs 15 residues. V shed 4 bases and J shed 4 bases, with 16 bases lying between them.

The table lists this clonotype with many counts. The gene calls are TRBV7-3 and TRBJ1-2; a weak D match, TRBD1 (5 bases). The CDR3 totals 16 residues. Per germline, CDR1 SGHTA and CDR2 FQGTGA. The V end was cut by 2 bases, the J end by 3 bases, with 16 bases between. CDR3 loop: CASSLEWPGTDYGYTF. CDR3 nucleotide sequence: TGTGCCAGCAGCTTAGAGTGGCCGGGGACGGACTATGGCTACACCTTC.

V is TRBV29-1 and J is TRBJ2-5, with 14 bases that match TRBD2. V gave up 6 bases and J gave up 4 bases; unmatched junction bases: 4. The CDR3 loop spans 14 amino acids. Germline-derived CDR1 and CDR2 are SQVTM and ANQGSEA. The CDR3 nucleotides are TGCAGCGTACGACTAGCGGGGGGGCGAGAGACCCAGTACTTC. This translates into CSVRLAGGRETQYF.